Included here is one TCR beta chain sequence, with context. The data are from a study of T-cell memory formation after mild COVID-19. TCRdb processed the 5' RACE reads anew with MiXCR; each CDR3 protein has one entry. The sample yields 200,000 to 250,000 distinct CDR3 sequences, 9.4% seen once. Germline values: CDR1 SGHRS, CDR2 YFSETQ. The CDR3 totals 14 residues. Trimming shortened V by 2 bases and J by 1 base, and 8 bases separated the two germline ends. The V call is TRBV5-1, the J call TRBJ2-3; D is uncertain. This clonotype was sampled from a young man who had mild COVID-19 (a few samples of this study predate the infection). Cell type and time point are not known. Input material: PBMCs or a T cell subset sorted from them (not recorded which). The CDR3 DNA reads TGCGCCAGCAGCTTTGTTACCGGCACAGATACGCAGTATTTT. It yields the protein CASSFVTGTDTQYF.